The 32 T cell receptor beta chains below all came from one sample that was sequenced in a study of blood T cell repertoires in COVID-19. The protocol was immunoSEQ multiplex PCR, while the TCRdb copy is restricted to in-frame clones and leaves out a portion. The table lists 110,000 or so clones, roughly 84% of them singletons. Source material: peripheral blood. All receptors come from a man aged 60-69 years with acute or convalescent COVID-19.

The chain joins TRBV19 to TRBJ2-7, with 14 bases that match TRBD2. The CDR3 spans 18 residues. V was pared by 5 bases and J by 0 bases, with 9 bases of the junction left unmatched. Germline V gene sequence: CDR1 LNHDA, CDR2 SQIVND (reference sequence). The CDR3 nucleotides are TGTGCCAGTAGTCGCTTGGGGACTAGCGGGGGTCGCTCCTACGAGCAGTACTTC. This gives the protein CASSRLGTSGGRSYEQYF.

The chain is built from TRBV11-2 and TRBJ2-7; 8 nucleotides agree with TRBD1. J lost 3 bases, V lost 4 bases, and 11 bases had no gene match. Germline loops: CDR1 SGHAT, CDR2 FQNNGV. The CDR3 covers 16 residues. The CDR3, as DNA: TGTGCCAGCAGCTACCCGACCGGGACAGGAAGCTACGAGCAGTACTTC. Encoded protein: CASSYPTGTGSYEQYF. Combining the CDR3 with reference TRBV11-2 and TRBJ2-7 gives the whole variable domain EAGVAQSPRYKIIEKRQSVAFWCNPISGHATLYWYQQILGQGPKLLIQFQNNGVVDDSQLPKDRFSAERLKGVDSTLKIQPAKLEDSAVYLCASSYPTGTGSYEQYFGPGTRLTVT.

This sequence joins TRBV28 and TRBJ2-7; 8 nucleotides line up with TRBD1. Germline CDR1 MDHEN, CDR2 SYDVKM. The CDR3 has 14 amino acids. With V trimmed by 6 bases and J by 5 bases, 9 bases remained unmatched. In DNA, the CDR3 is TGTGCCAGCAGCCCCCCGGGACAGGACCACGAGCAGTACTTC. Translated: CASSPPGQDHEQYF.

The chain has TRBV11-3 and TRBJ2-3; weak D call: TRBD1 (6 bases). The length of the CDR3 is 14 residues. V lost 1 base, J lost 4 bases, and 9 bases lay in between. Germline CDR1 reads SGHNT; CDR2 reads YENEEA. CDR3 protein: CASSLGAGADTQYF. In DNA form, the CDR3 reads TGTGCCAGCAGCTTAGGGGCAGGGGCAGATACGCAGTATTTT.

The chain has TRBV29-1 and TRBJ1-2; D is unresolved. The CDR3 length is 13 residues. V lost 7 bases to trimming and J lost 6 bases, with 18 bases between them. Per germline, CDR1 SQVTM and CDR2 ANQGSEA. As DNA, the CDR3 is TGCAGCGCGCTGACTGGGTCGCGGGATGGCTACACCTTC. Translated: CSALTGSRDGYTF.

The rearrangement uses TRBV5-1 and TRBJ2-3; 7 nucleotides align to TRBD2. The CDR3 contains 17 residues. V was pared by 2 bases and J by 1 base, with 10 bases of the junction left unmatched. Germline V lookup: CDR1 SGHRS, CDR2 YFSETQ. DNA for the CDR3: TGCGCCAGCAGCTTCCGCTCTCTAGCGGACCGCACAGATACGCAGTATTTT. The encoded protein is CASSFRSLADRTDTQYF.

V and J are TRBV7-2 and TRBJ1-6; D possibly corresponds to TRBD1 (5 bases). V shed 2 bases and J shed 6 bases, with 11 bases lying between them. Germline-derived CDR1 and CDR2 are SGHTA and FQGNSA. There are 15 residues in the CDR3. This chain's CDR3 is CASSLNGGGNSPLHF. The DNA for the CDR3 is TGTGCCAGCAGCTTAAACGGGGGGGGTAATTCACCCCTCCACTTT.

The V and J genes are TRBV27 and TRBJ2-3; the D gene is possibly TRBD2 (5 bases). Germline loops: CDR1 MNHEY, CDR2 SMNVEV (reference sequence). Trimming shortened V by 5 bases and J by 7 bases, and 16 bases separated the two germline ends. This CDR3 has 14 amino acids. The CDR3 region is CASSPRTHQNTQYF. As DNA, the CDR3 is TGTGCCAGCAGTCCTAGGACTCATCAGAATACGCAGTATTTT.

This clone was seen a handful of times. This chain uses TRBV5-5 with TRBJ1-2; 7 positions match TRBD1. The V gene end was trimmed by 4 bases and the J gene end by 4 bases; junction bases not matched to a gene: 7. The germline gives CDR1 SGHKS, CDR2 YYEKEE (reference sequence). The CDR3 length is 14 residues. The chain's CDR3 is CASSRGTASYGYTF. The CDR3 DNA follows: TGTGCCAGCAGCCGAGGGACAGCTAGCTATGGCTACACCTTC.

This clone was found once. The V gene is TRBV19, the J gene TRBJ2-7, with D tentatively TRBD1 (6 bases). Per the germline V gene, CDR1 is LNHDA and CDR2 is SQIVND (reference sequence). V lost 6 bases to trimming and J lost 6 bases, with 15 bases between them. CDR3 size: 13 residues. The CDR3 here is CASRQGPGSEQYF. The CDR3 DNA follows: TGTGCCAGTAGACAGGGTCCAGGAAGCGAGCAGTACTTC. The full variable domain, with the rest looked up from reference TRBV19 and TRBJ2-7, is DGGITQSPKYLFRKEGQNVTLSCEQNLNHDAMYWYRQDPGQGLRLIYYSQIVNDFQKGDIAEGYSVSREKKESFPLTVTSAQKNPTAFYLCASRQGPGSEQYFGPGTRLTVT.

The V gene is TRBV30, the J gene TRBJ1-2; possibly TRBD1 for D (5 bases). Trimming stripped 1 base from V and 3 bases from J, with 15 bases between. Per the germline V gene, CDR1 is GTSNPN and CDR2 is SVGIG (reference sequence). The CDR3 totals 15 residues. CDR3 sequence reads: CAWSEAGRTYYGYTF. CDR3 nucleotide sequence: TGTGCCTGGAGTGAGGCAGGGAGGACCTACTATGGCTACACCTTC. Filled out from reference TRBV30 and TRBJ1-2, the complete variable domain reads SQTIHQWPATLVQPVGSPLSLECTVEGTSNPNLYWYRQAAGRGLQLLFYSVGIGQISSEVPQNLSASRPQDRQFILSSKKLLLSDSGFYLCAWSEAGRTYYGYTFGSGTRLTVV.

J is TRBJ1-2 and V is TRBV28, with TRBD1 identical over 7 bases. Germline V gene lookup returns CDR1 MDHEN and CDR2 SYDVKM. J was trimmed by 7 bases and V by 5 bases; bases with no gene match: 7. CDR3 length: 13 residues. The CDR3, as DNA: TGTGCCAGCAGTCTCAGGGGGATGGGTGGCTACACCTTC. Amino acid sequence: CASSLRGMGGYTF.

This clone was observed once. This CDR3 is CASYPTGGNQPQHF. For the CDR3, the DNA is TGTGCCAGCTACCCGACAGGGGGCAATCAGCCCCAGCATTTT. This chain uses TRBV6-5 with TRBJ1-5, with 8 nucleotides matching TRBD1. The CDR3 loop spans 14 amino acids. Trimming took 8 bases from V and 2 from J; bases not matched to a gene: 5. In germline, CDR1 is MNHEY, CDR2 SVGAGI.

This clone was counted many times. The V call is TRBV25-1, the J call TRBJ1-1; TRBD1 matches 7 bases. V shed 1 base and J 6 bases; nucleotides not matched to a gene: 8. Germline CDR1 and CDR2: MGHDK and SYGVNS. The CDR3 runs to 15 residues. The CDR3 coding sequence is TGTGCCAGCAGTGAATTGAGCAGGGGGGACGCTGAAGCTTTCTTT. It codes for CASSELSRGDAEAFF. The full variable domain, rest sourced from reference TRBV25-1 and TRBJ1-1, is EADIYQTPRYLVIGTGKKITLECSQTMGHDKMYWYQQDPGMELHLIHYSYGVNSTEKGDLSSESTVSRIRTEHFPLTLESARPSHTSQYLCASSELSRGDAEAFFGQGTRLTVV.

The V call is TRBV7-3, the J call TRBJ1-1; 11 nucleotides agree with TRBD1. J gave up 1 base and V 4 bases, and 5 bases lay outside the gene matches. CDR1 is SGHTA and CDR2 is FQGTGA in the germline V gene. CDR3 length: 16 amino acids. For the CDR3, the DNA is TGTGCCAGCAGCTACCGGGACAGGGGGGAGAACACTGAAGCTTTCTTT. Translation: CASSYRDRGENTEAFF.

The chain is built from TRBV27 and TRBJ1-2; 7 bases agree with TRBD1. This CDR3 has 14 amino acids. J lost 8 bases, V lost 5 bases, and 11 bases had no gene match. Germline CDR1 MNHEY, CDR2 SMNVEV (reference sequence). The CDR3 coding sequence is TGTGCCAGCAGTCCGAATACAGGGGTCCTGGGCTACACCTTC. Its protein product is CASSPNTGVLGYTF.

The V gene is TRBV6-4, the J gene TRBJ2-5; tentatively, D is TRBD2 (5 bases). There are 15 residues in the CDR3. Germline CDR1 and CDR2: MRHNA and SNTAGT. V was cut by 3 bases and J by 1 base, with 12 bases left in between. DNA of the CDR3: TGTGCCAGCAGTGAGAAAACTAGTGGCCAAGAGACCCAGTACTTC. It codes for CASSEKTSGQETQYF.

This chain links TRBV9 with TRBJ2-7; maybe TRBD1 (6 bases). This CDR3 contains 14 residues. Trimming took off 3 bases at V and 5 bases at J, with 15 bases between the two ends. Germline CDR1 and CDR2: SGDLS and YYNGEE. The CDR3 DNA sequence: TGTGCCAGCAGCGCCCCCACAGGGCGCCACGAGCAGTACTTC. Its translation: CASSAPTGRHEQYF.

CDR3: CAMAAGQGRNEQFF. The CDR3 nucleotides are TGTGCCATGGCGGCGGGACAGGGGAGAAATGAGCAGTTCTTC. The chain has TRBV10-3 and TRBJ2-1, with TRBD1 matching over 10 bases. Germline CDR1 is ENHRY and CDR2 is SYGVKD. CDR3 length: 14 amino acids. The ends lost 9 bases at V and 7 bases at J; junction bases unmatched: 9.

This clone occurred once. This chain links TRBV7-2 with TRBJ1-1, with D maybe TRBD1 (5 bases). The V gene lost 2 bases and the J gene lost 3 bases, with 10 bases spanning the gap. The CDR3 is made up of 14 amino acids. CDR1 SGHTA and CDR2 FQGNSA come from the germline V gene. CDR3 amino acids: CASSLYAGDTEAFF. In DNA form, the CDR3 reads TGTGCCAGCAGCTTATACGCGGGGGACACTGAAGCTTTCTTT.

This rearrangement joins TRBV19 to TRBJ2-3; D possibly corresponds to TRBD1 (6 bases). The CDR3 contains 14 residues. CDR1 is LNHDA and CDR2 is SQIVND in the germline V gene (reference sequence). Trimming shortened V by 1 base and J by 2 bases, and 7 bases separated the two germline ends. CDR3 loop: CASSIGGHTDTQYF. The DNA for the CDR3 is TGTGCCAGTAGTATAGGGGGGCACACAGATACGCAGTATTTT.

The chain uses TRBV29-1 and TRBJ2-1; maybe TRBD2 (6 bases). Germline assignment: CDR1 SQVTM and CDR2 ANQGSEA. The CDR3 length is 14 residues. Trimming stripped 7 bases from V and 2 bases from J, with 15 bases between. CDR3: CSAGAAGTYNEQFF. CDR3 nucleotide sequence: TGCAGCGCTGGGGCTGCGGGAACCTACAATGAGCAGTTCTTC.

The V call is TRBV7-2, the J call TRBJ2-7; D perhaps matches TRBD1 (5 bases). This CDR3 is 15 amino acids long. The germline gives CDR1 SGHTA, CDR2 FQGNSA. V was clipped by 1 base and J by 3 bases, with 13 bases between them. The CDR3 nucleotides read TGTGCCAGCAGCTTAGTTATAGGGGTGAGCTACGAGCAGTACTTC. Its protein is CASSLVIGVSYEQYF. Together with reference TRBV7-2 and TRBJ2-7, the CDR3 gives the full variable domain: GAGVSQSPSNKVTEKGKDVELRCDPISGHTALYWYRQSLGQGLEFLIYFQGNSAPDKSGLPSDRFSAERTGGSVSTLTIQRTQQEDSAVYLCASSLVIGVSYEQYFGPGTRLTVT.

This clone occurred once. The CDR3 reads CASSLNGVDSPLHF. The CDR3 DNA reads as TGTGCCAGCAGCTTAAACGGGGTCGACTCACCCCTCCACTTT. V usage is TRBV7-9 and J usage is TRBJ1-6; unclear D gene. The ends were cut back, 2 bases at V and 10 bases at J, with 12 bases in the middle. CDR3 size: 14 residues. The germline V gene encodes CDR1 SEHNR and CDR2 FQNEAQ (reference sequence).

The gene calls are TRBV18 and TRBJ1-2; the match to TRBD1 covers 10 bases. Losses at the gene ends were 3 bases for V and 0 bases for J; bases not matched to a gene: 1. Germline values: CDR1 KGHSH, CDR2 LQKENI. The CDR3 has 15 amino acids. The CDR3 spells CASSPGQGSNYGYTF. CDR3 DNA: TGTGCCAGCTCACCGGGACAGGGGTCTAACTATGGCTACACCTTC.

The rearrangement links TRBV13 to TRBJ2-7; 13 bases match TRBD2. Germline CDR1 and CDR2: PRHDT and FYEKMQ (reference sequence). Trimming cost V 5 bases and J 7 bases; bases outside gene matches: 11. The CDR3 sequence is 16 residues long. CDR3 amino acids: CASSTQGLAGVREQYF. The CDR3 nucleotides are TGTGCCAGCAGCACCCAAGGACTAGCGGGAGTGCGTGAGCAGTACTTC. Based on the CDR3 plus reference TRBV13 and TRBJ2-7, the full variable domain is AAGVIQSPRHLIKEKRETATLKCYPIPRHDTVYWYQQGPGQDPQFLISFYEKMQSDKGSIPDRFSAQQFSDYHSELNMSSLELGDSALYFCASSTQGLAGVREQYFGPGTRLTVT.

This sequence joins TRBV30 and TRBJ1-2; D may be TRBD1 (5 bases). Trimming took 4 bases from V and 4 from J, leaving 10 bases between them. The CDR3 loop spans 12 amino acids. Germline values: CDR1 GTSNPN, CDR2 SVGIG (reference sequence). As DNA, the CDR3 is TGTGCCTGGACAGGGAATACCTATGGCTACACCTTC. This gives the protein CAWTGNTYGYTF.

This clone was seen a single time. This chain joins TRBV6-5 and TRBJ2-1, with 7 bases identical to TRBD1. This CDR3 comprises 12 residues. Germline CDR1 and CDR2: MNHEY and SVGAGI. CDR3 DNA sequence: TGTGCGACCGGGGACAGCTACAATGAGCAGTTCTTC. It codes for CATGDSYNEQFF.

The rearrangement uses TRBV28 and TRBJ2-3, with D possibly TRBD2 on 6 matching bases. This CDR3 region has 14 residues. Germline CDR1 reads MDHEN; CDR2 reads SYDVKM. Trimming took off 3 bases at V and 6 bases at J, with 13 bases between the two ends. In DNA form, the CDR3 reads TGTGCCAGCAGTTTCCCCCCGGGGGACGATACGCAGTATTTT. This gives the protein CASSFPPGDDTQYF. Full variable domain (rest looked up from reference TRBV28 and TRBJ2-3): DVKVTQSSRYLVKRTGEKVFLECVQDMDHENMFWYRQDPGLGLRLIYFSYDVKMKEKGDIPEGYSVSREKKERFSLILESASTNQTSMYLCASSFPPGDDTQYFGPGTRLTVL.

V usage is TRBV15 and J usage is TRBJ1-3; 7 nucleotides align to TRBD1. Germline CDR1 is LNHNV and CDR2 is YYDKDF (reference sequence). CDR3 size: 14 residues. After removal of 5 bases from V and 2 bases from J, the junction contained 3 bases not matched to a gene. The CDR3 bases are TGTGCCACCAGCCGCGACAGGGCTGGAAACACCATATATTTT. This translates into CATSRDRAGNTIYF.

The V call is TRBV6-4, the J call TRBJ2-5, with D hard to call. Germline V lookup: CDR1 MRHNA, CDR2 SNTAGT. Trimming pared 2 bases from V and 7 bases from J, leaving 14 bases between. CDR3 length: 14 amino acids. CDR3 nucleotides: TGTGCCAGCAGTGACCGGCCGGGTTCGGGGACCCAGTACTTC. The encoded protein is CASSDRPGSGTQYF.

The chain joins TRBV29-1 to TRBJ1-2; 8 bases map to TRBD1. This CDR3 is built from 16 residues. Looked up from germline, CDR1 is SQVTM and CDR2 is ANQGSEA. Unmatched junction bases numbered 16, after V lost 2 bases and J lost 8 bases. CDR3 in amino acids: CSVEPMDRAIGTGYTF. CDR3 nucleotides: TGCAGCGTTGAACCCATGGACAGGGCTATAGGGACGGGCTACACCTTC.